This section outlines one TCR beta chain sequence together with its context. This sample stems from a study of T-cell reconstitution after alpha-beta-depleted transplantation in children. There are 13 residues in the CDR3. V trimming: 5 bases; J trimming: 4 bases; junction bases outside the gene matches: 7. CDR1 is DFQATT, CDR2 SNEGSKA, per germline (reference sequence). Unique molecular identifiers were used in preparing the TCRbeta library. TCRdb analysed the PCR reads with MiXCR anew, one entry per CDR3 protein. The table shows roughly 590,000 distinct CDR3 sequences, with roughly 15% occurring only once.

Sequenced here: PBMCs from the stem cell graft donor, sampled from the stem cell graft. The clonotype originates from a human donor who donated a stem cell graft to a child with acute myeloid leukemia. The genes are TRBV20-1 and TRBJ2-7; 8 nucleotides line up with TRBD1. CDR3 DNA: TGCAGTGCTTTGACAGGGGAAGATTACGAGCAGTACTTC. Encoded protein: CSALTGEDYEQYF.